Detailed here is one T cell receptor (beta chain). It has no known antigen specificity. It has no much larger one-base neighbor in the sample; base qualities were not kept. This sample is part of a study of early T cells in non-severe SARS-CoV-2 infection (dated by TCRdb to the early 2020s). Turning to the overall study: Bulk RNA from unsorted whole blood was used for TCR sequencing, so alpha and beta chains could not be paired.

This was a case-control study nested in a cohort of healthcare workers in London, UK, who had nasopharyngeal swab PCR tests and blood samples taken every week. Healthcare workers were enrolled in the week of the UK lockdown, from 23 to 31 March 2020, and were followed every week for up to roughly 16 weeks. General conclusions and limits of the study: Matching against VDJdb was skewed toward anti-spike CD8 responses, likely underestimated virus-specific expansions, and missed private and CD4 specificities.

The library was generated by 5' RACE. TCRdb lists the instrument as NextSeq 500. To correct for sequencing error and PCR bias, the TCR library protocol tagged individual cDNA molecules with unique molecular identifiers. Sequencing covered both TCR alpha and beta chains, and within each sample the abundances of alpha and beta sequences were tightly co-correlated. Turning to the authors' computational methods: V gene, J gene and CDR3 annotation of TCR sequences was performed with Decombinator V4. TCRs were defined as expanded if a significant change between any two time points was detected under a Poisson model with p below 0.0001. Abundances of TCRs were expressed as counts per million after normalisation to the total number of TCRs sequenced in each sample. TRAV1-2 paired with TRAJ12, TRAJ20 or TRAJ33 defined MAIT TCRs, while TRAV10 paired with TRAJ18 defined iNKT TCRs. VDJdb, accessed on 1 November 2021, was searched for TCRs annotated for CMV, EBV and SARS-CoV-2, and TCRs annotated for more than one antigen were excluded. Clones were called with MiXCR by TCRdb after fastp trimmed the public reads at Q25, and only in-frame beta chains were retained. Records with the same CDR3 protein are collapsed into one entry carrying the most frequent genes and DNA. The authors' filters were not applied to this entry. In this sample the table shows approximately 62,000 distinct CDR3 sequences, approximately 13% of which occur a single time. The top ten clonotypes cover around 4.5% of the sample.

Including the terminal cysteine and phenylalanine, the CDR3 comprises 14 residues. The entry retains the CDR3 DNA only, 42 bases that are in frame from base 1. The germline V gene specifies KGHSH as CDR1 and LQKENI as CDR2. The junction shows trimming of 1 base on V and 9 bases on J, plus 13 bases between the germline ends. The TCR originated in an adult who was a healthcare worker with PCR-confirmed SARS-CoV-2 infection or an uninfected control (not recorded which). The sample comprised whole blood. Recombination linked TRBV18 to TRBJ2-1, with the identity of the D gene unclear. The bases are TGTGCCAGCTCACCACTCCCTCTAGTCGGTGAGCAGTTCTTC. It translates to CASSPLPLVGEQFF.